This T cell receptor (beta chain) was obtained from a study of T cells after yellow fever vaccination. Study findings and constraints: Booster samples showed a return of most primary-vaccination clones (approximately 95% CD4, about 85% CD8). It was the secondary response that reached its peak faster, day 5 versus 15, but it was weaker.

Conversion of TCR transcripts into cDNA relied on 5'RACE template switching, which added a universal primer site and UMIs. TCRdb reanalysed the 5' RACE reads using MiXCR and keeps one entry per CDR3 protein. The repertoire holds roughly 350,000 distinct CDR3 sequences, with approximately 4% as singletons. With 3 bases removed from V and 11 bases from J, the gap between germline ends came to 13 bases. CDR1 LGHDT and CDR2 YNNKEL come from the germline V gene (reference sequence). This CDR3 comprises 12 residues. As regards this clonotype: Antigen unknown.

This sample comprised PBMCs, obtained 5 days after the yellow fever booster vaccination. V gene TRBV3-1 combines with J gene TRBJ1-1; D unresolved. The receptor was isolated from a man aged 18-30 years who received the YFV17D yellow fever vaccine. CDR3 nucleotides: TGTGCCAGCAGCCAGGGAACCCTTGCCGCTTTCTTT. It translates to CASSQGTLAAFF.